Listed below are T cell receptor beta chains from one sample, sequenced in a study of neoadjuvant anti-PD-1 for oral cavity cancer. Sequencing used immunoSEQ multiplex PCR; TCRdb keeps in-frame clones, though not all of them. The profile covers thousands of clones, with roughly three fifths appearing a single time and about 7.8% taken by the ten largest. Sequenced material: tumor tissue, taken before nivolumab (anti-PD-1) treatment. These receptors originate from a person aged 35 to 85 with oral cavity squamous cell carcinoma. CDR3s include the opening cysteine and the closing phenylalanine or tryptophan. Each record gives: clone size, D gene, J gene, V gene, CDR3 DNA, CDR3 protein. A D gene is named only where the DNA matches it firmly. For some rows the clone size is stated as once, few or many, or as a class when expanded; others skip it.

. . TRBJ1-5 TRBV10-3 TGTGCCATCAGTGAGTCATCGGGGGATCAGCCCCAGCATTTT CAISESSGDQPQHF
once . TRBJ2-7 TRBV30 TGTGCCTGGAGTGGGGGACCGACTATTTTCCTTGAAGAGCAGTACTTC CAWSGGPTIFLEEQYF
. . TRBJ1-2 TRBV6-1 TGTGCCAGCAGTGAGAGGGGACCTGCCAATGGCTACACCTTC CASSERGPANGYTF
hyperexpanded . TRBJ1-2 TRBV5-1 TGCGCCAGCAGCTTGCGTTCGGGGGTTAATGGCTACACCTTC CASSLRSGVNGYTF
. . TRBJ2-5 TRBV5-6 TGTGCCAGCAGCAGGTCGGGAGCAAAAGAGACCCAGTACTTC CASSRSGAKETQYF
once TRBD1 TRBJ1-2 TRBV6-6 TGTGCCAGCACCTACTTAGACAGGGGAGCTAACTATGGCTACACCTTC CASTYLDRGANYGYTF
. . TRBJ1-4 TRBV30 TGTGCCTGGAGTGTTGGCGGTAGTAATGAAAAACTGTTTTTT CAWSVGGSNEKLFF
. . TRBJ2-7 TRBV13 TGTGCCAGCAGCAAAACAGGGATGACCTACGAGCAGTACTTC CASSKTGMTYEQYF
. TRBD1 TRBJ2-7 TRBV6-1 TGTGCCAGCAGAATGACAGGGGGGCTCTACGAGCAGTACTTC CASRMTGGLYEQYF
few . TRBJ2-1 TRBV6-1 TGTGCCATCGCTTATGAGCAGTTCTTC CAIAYEQFF
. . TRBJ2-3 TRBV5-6 TGTGCCAGCAGTGGGGGATACACAGATACGCAGTATTTT CASSGGYTDTQYF
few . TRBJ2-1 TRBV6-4 TGTGCCAGCTCCCTCCAGGGGGGCATTAGCGGCAATGAGCAGTTCTTC CASSLQGGISGNEQFF
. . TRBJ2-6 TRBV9 TGTGCCAGCAGGGGTCCACAGGGAAATGGTGGGGCCAACGTCCTGACTTTC CASRGPQGNGGANVLTF
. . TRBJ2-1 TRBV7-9 TGTGCCAGCAGCTTAACCCAGGGGAACAATGAGCAGTTCTTC CASSLTQGNNEQFF
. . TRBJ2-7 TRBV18 TGTGCCAGCTCACCCGGCTACGAGCAGTACTTC CASSPGYEQYF
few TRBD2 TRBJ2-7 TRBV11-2 TGTGCCAGCAGCTTAGTAGCGGGAGGTACCTACGAGCAGTACTTC CASSLVAGGTYEQYF
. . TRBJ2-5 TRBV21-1 TGTGCCAGCAGTCCTAGAAGGCTTCAGGAGACCCAGTACTTC CASSPRRLQETQYF
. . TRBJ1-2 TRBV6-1 TGTGCCAGCAGTGATATGACGGCGTCCACCTTC CASSDMTASTF
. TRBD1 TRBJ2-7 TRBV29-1 TGCAGCGTTAGAAAAACGACAGGGACCTACGAGCAGTACTTC CSVRKTTGTYEQYF
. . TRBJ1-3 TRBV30 TGTGCCTGGAGTGAGGGTGTTGGAAACACCATATATTTT CAWSEGVGNTIYF
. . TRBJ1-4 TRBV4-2 TGTGCCAGCAGCCAACTCGACAGGCTCCAGAAGAAAAGTGAAAAACTGTTTTTT CASSQLDRLQKKSEKLFF
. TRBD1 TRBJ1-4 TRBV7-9 TGTGCCAGCAGCTCGACAGGGGTGAATGAAAAACTGTTTTTT CASSSTGVNEKLFF
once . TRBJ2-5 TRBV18 TGTGCCAGCTCACCCGCCGAGACCCAGTACTTC CASSPAETQYF
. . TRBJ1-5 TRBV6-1 TGTGCCAGCAGTGCCCCAGGGTTGCTCCAGCATTTT CASSAPGLLQHF
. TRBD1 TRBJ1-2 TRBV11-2 TGTGCCAGCAGCTCTTATTCCGGACAGGATTATGGCTACACCTTC CASSSYSGQDYGYTF
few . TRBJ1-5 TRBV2 TGTGCCAGCAGTGGTCTCAGGGACAATCAGCCCCAGCATTTT CASSGLRDNQPQHF
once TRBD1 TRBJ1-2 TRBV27 TGTGCCAGCAGCCTACAGGGGGTGGCTGGCTACACCTTC CASSLQGVAGYTF
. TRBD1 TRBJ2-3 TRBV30 TGTGCCTATAACAGGGGCGGCCCAGATACGCAGTATTTT CAYNRGGPDTQYF
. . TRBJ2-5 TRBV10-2 TGCGCCAGCACCCTACAGGGAGCGGTAGAGACCCAGTACTTC CASTLQGAVETQYF
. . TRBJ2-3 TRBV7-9 TGTGCCAGCAGCCTAGAGAGCACAGATACGCAGTATTTT CASSLESTDTQYF
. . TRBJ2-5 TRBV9 TGTGCCAGCAGCGTGGGGGGGACAACTCAAGAGACCCAGTACTTC CASSVGGTTQETQYF
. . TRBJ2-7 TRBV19 TGTGCCAGTAGTTCCGGACAGTTTTCCTACGAGCAGTACTTC CASSSGQFSYEQYF
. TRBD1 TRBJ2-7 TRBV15 TGTGCCACCAGCAGAGATGGTCGACAGGGCGAGCAGTACTTC CATSRDGRQGEQYF
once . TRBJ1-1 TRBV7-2 TGTGCCAGCAGCTCAACGCCCTCGGTCTCAGGAGCTTTCTTT CASSSTPSVSGAFF
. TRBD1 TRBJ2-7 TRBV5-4 TGTGCCAGCAGCTTGGCCTACGGGACAGCCTCCTACGAGCAGTACTTC CASSLAYGTASYEQYF
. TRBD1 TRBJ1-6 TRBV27 TGTGCCAGCAGTTTTAACCCGGCAGGGGGACAGAGTTCACCCCTCCACTTT CASSFNPAGGQSSPLHF
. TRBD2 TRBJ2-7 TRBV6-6 TGTGCCAGCAGCGAAGGACTAGCATTCGTCTACGAGCAGTACTTC CASSEGLAFVYEQYF
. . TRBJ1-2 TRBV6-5 TGTGCCAGCAGCACACAGGGTGGTAAGGGAGGCTACACCTTC CASSTQGGKGGYTF
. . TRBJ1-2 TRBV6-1 TGTGCCAGCAGTGCAACAGGGCACTATGGCTACACCTTC CASSATGHYGYTF
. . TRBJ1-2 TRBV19 TGTGCCAGTAGTATATACGGGCTTGGAGGCTACACCTTC CASSIYGLGGYTF
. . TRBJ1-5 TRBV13 TGTGCCAGCAGCGTCCGGGGGGCAGATCAGCCCCAGCATTTT CASSVRGADQPQHF
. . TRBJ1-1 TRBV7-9 TGTGCCAGCAGCCCGCGGGCCGCAGGTCACACTGAAGCTTTCTTT CASSPRAAGHTEAFF
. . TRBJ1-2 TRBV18 TGTGCCAGCTCACCAGACAGTAACTATGGCTACACCTTC CASSPDSNYGYTF
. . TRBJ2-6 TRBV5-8 TGTGCCAGCAGCTCGACCAGCTCTGGGGCCAACGTCCTGACTTTC CASSSTSSGANVLTF
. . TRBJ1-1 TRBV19 TGTGCCAGTAGAACAGTGAACACTGAAGCTTTCTTT CASRTVNTEAFF
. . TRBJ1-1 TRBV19 TGTGCCATTAGGGGAAGAAACACTGAAGCTTTCTTT CAIRGRNTEAFF
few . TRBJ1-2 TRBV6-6 TGTGCCAGCAGCGGACTTTCCTATGGCTACACCTTC CASSGLSYGYTF
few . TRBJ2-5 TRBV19 TGTGCCAGTAGTAAGGGGCTCAGGGAGACCCAGTACTTC CASSKGLRETQYF
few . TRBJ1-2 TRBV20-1 TGCAGCCTTCGTGGCCTCTATGGCTACACCTTC CSLRGLYGYTF
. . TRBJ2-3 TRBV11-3 TGTGCCAGCAGCGTAGCTAGCACAGATACGCAGTATTTT CASSVASTDTQYF
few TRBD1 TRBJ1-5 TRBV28 TGTGCCAGCAGACAGGGGGGCCAGCCCCAGCATTTT CASRQGGQPQHF
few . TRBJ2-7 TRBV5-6 TGTGCCAGCAGCCTCACGACTGGTTACGAGCAGTACTTC CASSLTTGYEQYF
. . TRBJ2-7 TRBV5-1 TGCGCCAGCAGACCGGGACCCCAAGGCAACGAGCAGTACTTC CASRPGPQGNEQYF
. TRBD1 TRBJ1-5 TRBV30 TGTGCCTGGAGTGTAATGGGCAGGGGGGGATATAGCAATCAGCCCCAGCATTTT CAWSVMGRGGYSNQPQHF
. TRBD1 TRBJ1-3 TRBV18 TGTGCCAGCTCACCACAGTGGACAGGTCCATACTCTGGAAACACCATATATTTT CASSPQWTGPYSGNTIYF
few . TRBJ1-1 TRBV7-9 TGTGCCAGCAGCTTAGCCCCGGACAAGGTCCCAAAACACACTGAAGCTTTCTTT CASSLAPDKVPKHTEAFF
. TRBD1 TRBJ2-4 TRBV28 TGTGCCAGCAGTCCCTCTGAGTCAGGGGGAGTTCGTCGGAACATTCAGTACTTC CASSPSESGGVRRNIQYF
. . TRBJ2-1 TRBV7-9 TGTGCCAGCAGCTTCTCGGGGAAGAGCTCCTACAATGAGCAGTTCTTC CASSFSGKSSYNEQFF